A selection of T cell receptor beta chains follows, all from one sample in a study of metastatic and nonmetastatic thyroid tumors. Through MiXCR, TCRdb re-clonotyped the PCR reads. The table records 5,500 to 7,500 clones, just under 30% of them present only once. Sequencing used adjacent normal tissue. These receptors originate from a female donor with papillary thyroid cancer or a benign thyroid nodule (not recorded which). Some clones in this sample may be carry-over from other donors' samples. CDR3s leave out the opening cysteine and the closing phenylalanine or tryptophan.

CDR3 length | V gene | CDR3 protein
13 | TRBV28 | ASSTSGKSSYEQY
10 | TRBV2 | ASRDRGYEQY
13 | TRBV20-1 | SARVPDRVPYGYT
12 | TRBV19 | ARSGASSGGEQY
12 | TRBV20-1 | SARSYRGSYEQY
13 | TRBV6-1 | ASRDHGQSGYGYA
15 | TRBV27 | ASSHQTGGGRDYGYT
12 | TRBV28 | ASGNRDSSYEQY
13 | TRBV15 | ATSPGTSVNNEQF
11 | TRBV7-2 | ASSLRVSYEQY
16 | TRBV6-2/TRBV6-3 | ASRPDLGLAGEPDTQY
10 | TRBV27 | ASSLNQETQY
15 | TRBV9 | ASSVGSASGLSETQY
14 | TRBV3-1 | ASSPASGALQETQY
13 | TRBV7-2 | ASSRITQTGETQY
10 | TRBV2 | ASSGTGPAIT
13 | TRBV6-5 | ASSYGAGSYNEQF
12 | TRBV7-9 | ASSHRDRVDEQF
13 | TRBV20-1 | SAPPGSGSYNEQF
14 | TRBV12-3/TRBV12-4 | ASSGWGQGGTDTQY
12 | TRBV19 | ASSIDLSRQPQH
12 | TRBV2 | ASPRTEGTDTQY
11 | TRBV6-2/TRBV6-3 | ASSYAIETEAF
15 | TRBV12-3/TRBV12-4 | ASSVCLTSVKGNEQF
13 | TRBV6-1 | ASSGGHSDTDTQY
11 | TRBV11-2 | ASSYTQNTEAF
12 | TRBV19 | ASSRTGPNEKLF
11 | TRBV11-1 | ASSLVPNNEQF
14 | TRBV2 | ASSEGVHYTPGEQY
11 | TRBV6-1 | ASSTGPPDTQY
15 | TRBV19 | ASSTLPGLGHSDTQY
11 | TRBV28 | ASSATSTGELF
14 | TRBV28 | ASKGAEVVRNEKLF
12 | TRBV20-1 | SARGPPGYYGYT
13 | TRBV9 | ASSVEWSTYYEQY
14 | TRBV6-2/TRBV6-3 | ASSYSESGRGYEQF
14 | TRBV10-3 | AIRPPADSGANVLT
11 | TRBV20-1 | SASTSGTGELF
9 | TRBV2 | ASSGTWEQY
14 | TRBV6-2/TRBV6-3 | ASSYTSRGGDYGYT
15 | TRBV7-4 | ASSLEGSDSSTDTQY
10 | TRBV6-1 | ASTGSGGEQF
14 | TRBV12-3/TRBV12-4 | ASSLLWGGVKNIQY
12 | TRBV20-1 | SAFDSFLQETQY
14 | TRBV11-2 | ASSSSTGATGNTIY
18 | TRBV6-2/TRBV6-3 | ASSYTLIWTSGGSQETQY
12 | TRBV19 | ASSIGTGRYEQY
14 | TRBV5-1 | ASSTEQVARGDEQF
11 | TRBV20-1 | SGGTSGGNEQF
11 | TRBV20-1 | SARDRALTEAF
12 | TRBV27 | ASSLLGGRNTQY
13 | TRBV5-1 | ASSLGVQGEEPQH
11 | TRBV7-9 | ASSYGVAGELF
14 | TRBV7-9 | ASSLGKTGSGSPLH
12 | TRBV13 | ASSSSGETDTQY
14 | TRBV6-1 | ASRGWDRGANTEAF
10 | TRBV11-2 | ASSLETETQY
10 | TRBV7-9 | ASSPGTGELF
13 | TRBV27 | ASSLSGTGDGELF